This TCR beta chain was sequenced for a study of T-cell memory formation after mild COVID-19. Study-level findings and limits: In second-wave clones peaking day 37, SARS-CoV-2 specificity remained unconfirmed. Clones that contracted clustered mainly in CM and EM if CD4+ and in EMRA if CD8+. Within pre-infection memory, some responding clones were found, suggesting cross-reactive memory joined.

As for this clonotype: Its matching antigen is unknown.

TCRdb reprocessed the 5' RACE reads with MiXCR, giving one entry per CDR3 protein. Of 200,000 to 250,000 distinct CDR3 sequences in the sample, about 9.2% were seen once. Germline CDR1 is SGHTA and CDR2 is FQGNSA. Trimming at V came to 1 base and at J to 5 bases, leaving 6 bases not matched to a gene. The CDR3 spans 17 residues. The source material was PBMCs or a T cell subset sorted from them (not recorded which). The chain links TRBV7-2 to TRBJ2-1, with 12 nucleotides matching TRBD2. The source is a man between 18 and 35 years old who had mild COVID-19 (a few samples of this study predate the infection). Cell type and time point are not known. This CDR3 reads CASSLGGLAGINNEQFF. DNA for the CDR3: TGTGCCAGCAGCTTAGGTGGACTAGCGGGGATAAACAATGAGCAGTTCTTC.